The source of this T cell receptor beta chain is a study of lung T cells in sarcoidosis with Löfgren's syndrome (dated by TCRdb to the late 2010s). With respect to the entire study: Sarcoidosis was characterized as a granulomatous, predominantly pulmonary disease marked by accumulation of CD4+ T cells in bronchoalveolar lavage fluid. The repertoire analyses were focused on Lofgren's syndrome patients.

This clonotype was counted ten times or more. The target of this receptor is not known. No quality values exist for individual bases; no much larger clone is one base distant. Between the V and J ends, shortened by 3 bases and 6 bases respectively, the junction contains 12 bases. The CDR3 goes from the cysteine to the phenylalanine over 14 residues. This entry keeps only the CDR3 DNA: 42 bases, framed from base 1. CDR1 and CDR2, per the germline V gene, are SGHAT and FQNNGV. Reads for this sample came from an Illumina MiSeq. TCRdb trimmed public reads at Q25 via fastp, called clones via MiXCR and kept in-frame beta chains. Identical CDR3 protein sequences are pooled into one entry, listed with their most common genes and DNA. Recorded for this sample are 60,000 or so distinct CDR3 sequences; over 20% of them occurred a single time. The top ten constitute about 2.3% of the sample. General study outcomes and caveats: Recognition of a sarcoidosis-associated antigen was only suggested, and the antigen itself remained putative and was not identified. Analysis of alphabeta pairing showed that TRAV12-1 paired preferentially with TRBV2, and the TCRs formed by this pairing showed CDR3 homology. Multiple Lofgren's syndrome patients were reported to share TRAV12-1 and TRBV2 CDR3 motifs, a finding that suggests public CD4+ TCR repertoires. Compared with control subjects, Lofgren's syndrome patients reportedly showed the greatest expansion in the V gene segments TRAV12-1 and TRBV2.

The V and J genes are TRBV11-2 and TRBJ2-1; the D gene cannot be named for sure. This sequence originates from a human donor with sarcoidosis (Löfgren's syndrome or another form), or a control subject (not recorded which). The sequencing input was CD4+ T cells from PBMCs. The CDR3 protein sequence reads: CASSLVLFSNEQFF. The base sequence is TGTGCCAGCAGCTTGGTTCTATTTTCCAATGAGCAGTTCTTC.